Below, 3 T cell receptor beta chains from the same sample are listed, as sequenced in a study of T cells after yellow fever vaccination. From the 5' RACE reads, TCRdb called clonotypes with MiXCR, one entry per CDR3 protein. The profile shows more than 450,000 distinct CDR3 sequences, 20% to 25% of them singletons. This specimen consisted of PBMCs, obtained about 20 days after the first yellow fever vaccination. The source of these receptors is a man between 18 and 35 years old who received the YFV17D yellow fever vaccine.

In its sample, this clonotype was seen a few times. The gene calls are TRBV4-2 and TRBJ2-1; D is unclear. Germline values: CDR1 LGHNA, CDR2 YNFKEQ. The ends were cut back, 0 bases at V and 4 bases at J, with 10 bases in the middle. The CDR3 contains 15 residues. The CDR3 is CASSQDSPAYNEQFF. The CDR3 coding sequence is TGTGCCAGCAGCCAAGATAGCCCGGCTTACAATGAGCAGTTCTTC.

The chain joins TRBV10-3 to TRBJ2-3; 8 nucleotides agree with TRBD1. Germline CDR1 ENHRY, CDR2 SYGVKD. The V segment lost 3 bases and the J segment 11 bases; nucleotides outside the gene matches: 10. The CDR3 is 14 amino acids. DNA of the CDR3: TGTGCCATCAGTGACCAGGCCGGGGACAGGTTGCAGTATTTT. This translates into CAISDQAGDRLQYF.

The V and J genes are TRBV20-1 and TRBJ1-6; possible D gene TRBD1, 6 bases. With 4 bases removed from V and 7 bases from J, the gap between germline ends came to 11 bases. This CDR3 region has 13 residues. In germline, CDR1 is DFQATT, CDR2 SNEGSKA (reference sequence). CDR3 protein: CSANTGSNSPLHF. CDR3 nucleotides: TGCAGTGCTAATACAGGGAGCAATTCACCCCTCCACTTT.